The 24 T cell receptor beta chains listed next were all sequenced from one sample in a study of cytomegalovirus exposure and HLA in healthy donors. PCR involved 60 Vbeta and 13 Jbeta primers. The assay was immunoSEQ multiplex PCR, and TCRdb's table has in-frame clones only and misses some. This table has 150,000 to 200,000 clones, around 86% appearing once. Sequencing was done on a sample of PBMCs. The source is a woman younger than 35 in good health and CMV-seronegative.

J is TRBJ1-4 and V is TRBV7-6; tentatively, D is TRBD1 (6 bases). V lost 5 bases and J lost 4, with 17 bases in between. The CDR3 contains 16 residues. Germline values: CDR1 SGHVS, CDR2 FNYEAQ. The CDR3 is CASSVGVQGRNEKLFF. The CDR3 DNA reads as TGTGCCAGCAGCGTTGGGGTACAGGGACGTAATGAAAAACTGTTTTTT.

The gene calls are TRBV7-6 and TRBJ2-3; tentatively, D is TRBD1 (5 bases). Trimming shortened V by 6 bases and J by 3 bases, and 16 bases separated the two germline ends. The CDR3 is made up of 15 amino acids. CDR1 and CDR2 from the germline V gene are SGHVS and FNYEAQ. Written as DNA, the CDR3 is TGTGCCAGCAGTGTACGTGGGGCCGGAACAGATACGCAGTATTTT. As protein: CASSVRGAGTDTQYF.

This chain connects TRBV28 to TRBJ2-7; 7 bases fit TRBD1. This CDR3 comprises 13 residues. Germline CDR1 is MDHEN and CDR2 is SYDVKM. V was clipped by 6 bases and J by 4 bases; unmatched bases: 6. CDR3 residues: CASRRQGTYEQYF. CDR3 coding DNA: TGTGCCAGCAGGAGACAGGGTACTTACGAGCAGTACTTC.

The rearrangement links TRBV6-1 to TRBJ2-3; a possible D gene is TRBD2 (7 bases). This CDR3 has 15 residues. CDR1 and CDR2 (germline): MNHNS, SASEGT. Trimming pared 7 bases from V and 1 base from J, leaving 15 bases between. The CDR3 is CASTLRGAGTDTQYF. CDR3 in DNA: TGTGCCAGCACCCTACGGGGGGCAGGCACAGATACGCAGTATTTT.

This chain uses TRBV18 with TRBJ1-4, with a tentative D call TRBD1 (5 bases). CDR3 length: 16 residues. Trimming left V 4 bases short and J 8 bases short, with 20 bases between. Per the germline V gene, CDR1 is KGHSH and CDR2 is LQKENI. CDR3 sequence: CASSRNLGGSSEKLFF. CDR3 DNA sequence: TGTGCCAGCTCACGGAACCTGGGGGGATCTAGCGAAAAACTGTTTTTT.

This chain connects TRBV5-1 to TRBJ2-4; 12 bases agree with TRBD2. In germline, CDR1 is SGHRS, CDR2 YFSETQ. CDR3 length: 14 amino acids. V lost 3 bases and J lost 7; bases outside the gene matches: 2. CDR3 bases: TGCGCCAGCAGCTCGGGACTAGCGGGCAACATTCAGTACTTC. This encodes CASSSGLAGNIQYF.

The chain has TRBV7-9 and TRBJ2-7; 7 bases match TRBD2. The CDR3 runs 15 residues. Germline V lookup: CDR1 SEHNR, CDR2 FQNEAQ (reference sequence). After removal of 5 bases from V and 2 bases from J, the junction contained 9 bases not matched to a gene. In DNA form, the CDR3 reads TGTGCCAGCAGCGGAAAGACTAGCCTCGCCTACGAGCAGTACTTC. It yields the protein CASSGKTSLAYEQYF.

This chain joins TRBV4-1 and TRBJ1-4, with D unresolved. Trimming stripped 5 bases from V and 8 bases from J, with 9 bases between. In germline, CDR1 is MGHRA, CDR2 YSYEKL. There are 12 residues in the CDR3. The CDR3 here is CASSSGPEKLFF. The DNA of the CDR3 is TGCGCCAGCAGCTCCGGTCCGGAAAAACTGTTTTTT.

The CDR3 loop reads CASRQGSTYEQYF. The DNA of the CDR3 is TGTGCCAGCCGACAGGGATCGACCTACGAGCAGTACTTC. The chain uses TRBV6-1 and TRBJ2-7; 7 nucleotides agree with TRBD1. The germline gives CDR1 MNHNS, CDR2 SASEGT. The CDR3 sequence is 13 residues long. V shed 8 bases and J 2 bases; nucleotides not matched to a gene: 6.

This chain links TRBV28 with TRBJ2-7; TRBD2 matches at 10 bases. This CDR3 has 16 amino acids. After removal of 4 bases from V and 3 bases from J, the junction contained 9 bases not matched to a gene. Germline values: CDR1 MDHEN, CDR2 SYDVKM. The CDR3 region has the DNA TGTGCCAGCAGTTCCCCAGGACTAGCGGCCTACTACGAGCAGTACTTC. This gives the protein CASSSPGLAAYYEQYF. Drawing the rest from reference TRBV28 and TRBJ2-7, the complete variable domain is DVKVTQSSRYLVKRTGEKVFLECVQDMDHENMFWYRQDPGLGLRLIYFSYDVKMKEKGDIPEGYSVSREKKERFSLILESASTNQTSMYLCASSSPGLAAYYEQYFGPGTRLTVT.

This chain joins TRBV28 and TRBJ2-7; perhaps TRBD2 as D (5 bases). Germline-derived CDR1 and CDR2 are MDHEN and SYDVKM. This CDR3 is 13 amino acids long. V was pared by 2 bases and J by 3 bases, with 8 bases between. CDR3: CASSLEGGYEQYF. In nucleotides, the CDR3 is TGTGCCAGCAGTTTAGAGGGTGGCTACGAGCAGTACTTC.

The rearrangement joins TRBV5-6 to TRBJ1-2; tentatively, D is TRBD1 (6 bases). The V gene's germline CDR1 is SGHDT and CDR2 YYEEEE. V lost 0 bases, J lost 5 bases, and 11 bases lay in between. This CDR3 spans 14 amino acids. The CDR3 loop reads CASSLVGGAYGYTF. Here the CDR3 DNA reads TGTGCCAGCAGCTTGGTGGGGGGGGCGTATGGCTACACCTTC.

The genes are TRBV7-9 and TRBJ2-5, with D possibly matching TRBD1 (7 bases). The end of the DNA is better explained by TRBJ2-7, so the J call may be wrong. CDR3 length equals 16 residues. Germline CDR1 SEHNR, CDR2 FQNEAQ (reference sequence). CDR3 loop: CASSSQQGRYPDEQYF. The CDR3 region has the DNA TGTGCCAGCAGCTCCCAACAGGGGAGGTATCCTGACGAGCAGTACTTC.

The chain couples TRBV12-1 to TRBJ2-6; the table's D gene call, TRBD1, was not cross checked with the DNA. TRBV12-1 is recorded as a pseudogene. CDR3 length equals 19 residues. CDR3 amino acids: CASSAGTGSWNSGANVLTF. CDR3 in DNA: TGTGCCAGCAGCGCCGGGACAGGGTCTTGGAACTCTGGGGCCAACGTCCTGACTTTC.

With respect to this clone: Other nucleotide sequences from this sample produce the same CDR3. The genes are TRBV20-1 and TRBJ2-7; D uncertain. Trimming took 5 bases from V and 4 from J, leaving 9 bases between them. The germline CDR1 and CDR2 sequences are DFQATT and SNEGSKA (reference sequence). The CDR3 sequence is 11 residues long. The CDR3 coding sequence is TGCAGTGCTCGGAGCGATTACGAGCAGTACTTC. It is translated as CSARSDYEQYF.

The genes are TRBV13 and TRBJ2-3; possible D gene TRBD2, 5 bases. Deletions cut 1 base from V and 0 bases from J, with 11 bases between. Germline V gene sequence: CDR1 PRHDT, CDR2 FYEKMQ (reference sequence). This CDR3 has 16 amino acids. The CDR3, as DNA: TGTGCCAGCAGCTTAGATCTAGCAGAGAGCACAGATACGCAGTATTTT. As protein: CASSLDLAESTDTQYF.

This chain links TRBV6-1 with TRBJ2-1; TRBD2 matches at 10 bases. CDR3 length: 11 amino acids. The germline V gene has CDR1 MNHNS and CDR2 SASEGT. With 5 bases clipped from V and 15 bases from J, the junction kept 4 bases outside the gene matches. The CDR3 DNA follows: TGTGCCAGCAGTCTAGCGGGGGTCGGGTTCTTC. This codes for CASSLAGVGFF.

The rearrangement uses TRBV30 and TRBJ2-3, with D possibly being TRBD2 (5 bases). Germline V lookup: CDR1 GTSNPN, CDR2 SVGIG (reference sequence). V was cut by 2 bases and J by 4 bases, with 10 bases left in between. The CDR3 length is 13 residues. The DNA for the CDR3 is TGTGCCTGGAGTTCTCAGGAGGCAGATACGCAGTATTTT. It translates to CAWSSQEADTQYF.

This rearrangement joins TRBV28 to TRBJ2-7; 8 bases agree with TRBD1. CDR1 MDHEN and CDR2 SYDVKM come from the germline V gene. With V trimmed by 6 bases and J by 0 bases, 7 bases remained unmatched. The CDR3 sequence is 15 residues long. CDR3 sequence: CASSRGQVGSYEQYF. The CDR3 bases are TGTGCCAGCAGCCGGGGACAGGTCGGCTCCTACGAGCAGTACTTC.

This clone was seen only a few times. This chain uses TRBV5-1 with TRBJ2-3, with 7 bases that match TRBD2. This CDR3 is 14 amino acids long. J lost 5 bases, V lost 0 bases, and 3 bases had no gene match. The germline gives CDR1 SGHRS, CDR2 YFSETQ. CDR3 protein: CASSLAREGDTQYF. CDR3 bases: TGCGCCAGCAGCTTGGCCAGGGAGGGAGATACGCAGTATTTT.

The genes are TRBV5-1 and TRBJ1-3, with D maybe TRBD1 (5 bases). Germline lookup yields CDR1 SGHRS and CDR2 YFSETQ. CDR3 length: 15 amino acids. The germline V and J ends were trimmed by 4 bases and 0 bases, with 11 bases remaining between them. CDR3 sequence: CASSPGLHSGNTIYF. In DNA form, the CDR3 reads TGCGCCAGCAGCCCGGGACTTCACTCTGGAAACACCATATATTTT. The whole variable domain, remainder taken from reference TRBV5-1 and TRBJ1-3, is KAGVTQTPRYLIKTRGQQVTLSCSPISGHRSVSWYQQTPGQGLQFLFEYFSETQRNKGNFPGRFSGRQFSNSRSEMNVSTLELGDSALYLCASSPGLHSGNTIYFGEGSWLTVV.

The chain uses TRBV20-1 and TRBJ1-1; no reliable D call. Per the germline V gene, CDR1 is DFQATT and CDR2 is SNEGSKA (reference sequence). Trimming stripped 6 bases from V and 3 bases from J, with 8 bases between. The CDR3 totals 11 residues. The CDR3 here is CSAPVDTEAFF. The CDR3 DNA follows: TGCAGTGCGCCGGTAGACACTGAAGCTTTCTTT.

The CDR3 loop reads CASSQVRGTDTQYF. In DNA, the CDR3 is TGTGCCAGCAGCCAAGTACGGGGGACAGATACGCAGTATTTT. The chain carries TRBV4-2 and TRBJ2-3; tentative D call: TRBD2 (6 bases). CDR1 and CDR2 (germline): LGHNA, YNFKEQ. The CDR3 is 14 residues long. V lost 1 base and J lost 3, with 8 bases in between.

The genes are TRBV7-9 and TRBJ1-4; TRBD1 is a possible D gene (5 bases). The CDR3 consists of 14 residues. Trimming shortened V by 1 base and J by 8 bases, and 11 bases separated the two germline ends. In germline, CDR1 is SEHNR, CDR2 FQNEAQ (reference sequence). CDR3 in amino acids: CASSLGQGAEKLFF. The CDR3 DNA reads as TGTGCCAGCAGCTTAGGGCAGGGCGCCGAAAAACTGTTTTTT. Using reference TRBV7-9 and TRBJ1-4 for the parts outside the CDR3, the full variable domain is DTGVSQNPRHKITKRGQNVTFRCDPISEHNRLYWYRQTLGQGPEFLTYFQNEAQLEKSRLLSDRFSAERPKGSFSTLEIQRTEQGDSAMYLCASSLGQGAEKLFFGSGTQLSVL.